This entry lists 24 T cell receptor beta chains sequenced from one sample in a study of cytomegalovirus exposure and HLA in healthy donors. PCR primers comprised 60 Vbeta and 13 Jbeta primers. Profiled with immunoSEQ multiplex PCR; TCRdb holds only in-frame clones, not every one. The sample lists more than 80,000 clones, about 70% occurring once. The sequencing sample was made of PBMCs. These receptors came from an older woman in good health and CMV-seropositive.

V gene TRBV19 combines with J gene TRBJ1-2, with 9 nucleotides matching TRBD1. The V and J ends lost 4 bases and 2 bases, in that order; junction bases with no gene match: 8. Germline V gene data show CDR1 as LNHDA and CDR2 as SQIVND (reference sequence). This CDR3 comprises 16 residues. The CDR3, as DNA: TGTGCCAGTAGTAGTCCCCGGACAGGGGAGAACTATGGCTACACCTTC. Translated, it gives CASSSPRTGENYGYTF.

The J gene is TRBJ1-1, the V gene TRBV6-5; 7 positions agree with TRBD1. Germline V gives CDR1 MNHEY, CDR2 SVGAGI. The V gene end was trimmed by 6 bases and the J gene end by 4 bases; junction bases not matched to a gene: 2. This CDR3 has 12 residues. CDR3 nucleotides: TGTGCCAGCAGGACAGGGTCCACTGAAGCTTTCTTT. It yields the protein CASRTGSTEAFF.

The sample holds a few counts of this clone. V usage is TRBV5-1 and J usage is TRBJ2-7; possible D gene TRBD2, 5 bases. Germline CDR1 reads SGHRS; CDR2 reads YFSETQ. With 4 bases removed from V and 0 bases from J, the gap between germline ends came to 14 bases. This CDR3 contains 15 residues. The CDR3 here is CASSLEAQYSYEQYF. The CDR3 nucleotides are TGCGCCAGCAGCCTGGAGGCACAGTACTCCTACGAGCAGTACTTC.

This chain uses TRBV5-1 with TRBJ2-3, with 10 nucleotides matching TRBD2. Germline V gives CDR1 SGHRS, CDR2 YFSETQ. The CDR3 sequence is 16 residues long. V shed 1 base, J shed 1 base, and the junction held 3 bases outside the gene matches. The CDR3 sequence: CASSLRLAGGTDTQYF. Here the CDR3 DNA reads TGCGCCAGCAGCTTGAGGCTAGCGGGGGGCACAGATACGCAGTATTTT.

This chain uses TRBV9 with TRBJ1-5; the D gene is possibly TRBD1 (5 bases). This CDR3 has 14 amino acids. The V gene's germline CDR1 is SGDLS and CDR2 YYNGEE. The V end was cut by 4 bases, the J end by 4 bases, with 12 bases between. The CDR3 DNA sequence: TGTGCCAGCAGCCCCCGACAGACGAATCAGCCCCAGCATTTT. Protein: CASSPRQTNQPQHF. The full variable domain, rest sourced from reference TRBV9 and TRBJ1-5, is DSGVTQTPKHLITATGQRVTLRCSPRSGDLSVYWYQQSLDQGLQFLIQYYNGEERAKGNILERFSAQQFPDLHSELNLSSLELGDSALYFCASSPRQTNQPQHFGDGTRLSIL.

The V and J genes are TRBV28 and TRBJ2-6; D is possibly TRBD2 (6 bases). CDR1 and CDR2 (germline): MDHEN, SYDVKM. The CDR3 loop spans 15 amino acids. Trimming pared 4 bases from V and 3 bases from J, leaving 10 bases between. The CDR3 loop reads CASSSEGGGANVLTF. The CDR3, as DNA: TGTGCCAGCAGTTCTGAGGGAGGTGGGGCCAACGTCCTGACTTTC.

This chain joins TRBV7-3 and TRBJ2-2; 9 nucleotides match TRBD1. V trimming: 5 bases; J trimming: 4 bases; junction bases outside the gene matches: 5. Per the germline V gene, CDR1 is SGHTA and CDR2 is FQGTGA. The CDR3 runs 15 residues. The CDR3 protein is CASSARQGGTGELFF. The CDR3 DNA is TGTGCCAGCAGCGCCAGACAGGGGGGCACCGGGGAGCTGTTTTTT.

This clone was counted a single time. The CDR3 DNA reads as TGTGCCAGCAGCTCCTCACAGGGTTACCAAGAGACCCAGTACTTC. This gives the protein CASSSSQGYQETQYF. The genes are TRBV6-6 and TRBJ2-5; D may be TRBD1 (6 bases). Germline loops: CDR1 MNHNY, CDR2 SVGAGI (reference sequence). Between the trimmed V and J ends, which lost 6 bases and 0 bases, there was a span of 14 bases. The CDR3 has 15 amino acids.

This chain joins TRBV28 and TRBJ2-1; 10 bases match TRBD2. The CDR3 is 15 amino acids. Germline V CDR1 and CDR2: MDHEN, SYDVKM. V trimming: 6 bases; J trimming: 5 bases; junction bases outside the gene matches: 7. The CDR3 DNA is TGTGCCAGCAGCCCACTAGCGGGGTTAGACAATGAGCAGTTCTTC. Translation gives CASSPLAGLDNEQFF.

The chain employs TRBV27 and TRBJ2-7; tentatively, D is TRBD2 (5 bases). V lost 6 bases and J lost 4, with 13 bases in between. This CDR3 spans 13 amino acids. CDR1 and CDR2 from the germline V gene are MNHEY and SMNVEV (reference sequence). In DNA, the CDR3 is TGTGCCAGCAGGACGCTGGGCGGGTACGAGCAGTACTTC. This translates into CASRTLGGYEQYF.

This clone was observed once. The rearrangement links TRBV5-4 to TRBJ2-1; 8 bases are a match to TRBD1. J gave up 9 bases and V 0 bases, and 2 bases lay outside the gene matches. CDR3 size: 13 residues. Germline-derived CDR1 and CDR2 are SGHNT and YYREEE (reference sequence). As DNA, the CDR3 is TGTGCCAGCAGCTTGGATCAGGGGGCTGAGCAGTTCTTC. Protein: CASSLDQGAEQFF.

This chain connects TRBV28 to TRBJ2-5; the match to TRBD1 covers 9 bases. Germline V gene sequence: CDR1 MDHEN, CDR2 SYDVKM. After removal of 5 bases from V and 2 bases from J, the junction contained 0 bases not matched to a gene. This CDR3 region has 13 residues. For the CDR3, the DNA is TGTGCCAGCAGTGGACAGGGGCAAGAGACCCAGTACTTC. It translates to CASSGQGQETQYF.

V is TRBV10-1 and J is TRBJ2-3; 10 bases agree with TRBD1. This CDR3 contains 15 residues. CDR1 and CDR2 from the germline V gene are WNHNN and SYGVQD (reference sequence). The junction had 4 bases not matched to a gene; V was cut back by 5 bases and J by 2 bases. The CDR3 DNA reads as TGCGCCAGCAGTACGGGACAGGGGTTCACAGATACGCAGTATTTT. It codes for CASSTGQGFTDTQYF.

This clone was counted between two and nine times. The V and J genes are TRBV4-2 and TRBJ2-5, with 7 bases aligning to TRBD2. The assigned J gene may be wrong: the sequence end matches TRBJ2-7 better. This CDR3 region has 15 residues. In germline, CDR1 is LGHNA, CDR2 YNFKEQ. The DNA for the CDR3 is TGTGCCAGCAGCCACGGAGCGGGGCCCTCCTACGAGCAGTACTTC. This gives the protein CASSHGAGPSYEQYF.

The rearrangement links TRBV7-9 to TRBJ1-4; D is perhaps TRBD1 (6 bases). The CDR3 has 14 residues. CDR1 is SEHNR and CDR2 is FQNEAQ in the germline V gene (reference sequence). Deletions cut 7 bases from V and 4 bases from J, with 13 bases between. The CDR3 protein is CASTHRTVNEKLFF. For the CDR3, the DNA is TGTGCCAGCACCCATCGGACAGTTAATGAAAAACTGTTTTTT.

The chain joins TRBV19 to TRBJ2-1; 8 bases are shared with TRBD2. The J segment lost 5 bases and the V segment lost 10 bases, leaving 7 bases of the junction unmatched. CDR1 and CDR2 from the germline V gene are LNHDA and SQIVND (reference sequence). The CDR3 is made up of 13 amino acids. This CDR3 is CATAGLGNNEQFF. In DNA form, the CDR3 reads TGTGCCACAGCGGGACTAGGAAACAATGAGCAGTTCTTC.

The chain carries TRBV7-9 and TRBJ2-3, with D perhaps matching TRBD2 (6 bases). The CDR3 totals 16 residues. With 1 base removed from V and 2 bases from J, the gap between germline ends came to 13 bases. Germline values: CDR1 SEHNR, CDR2 FQNEAQ (reference sequence). The CDR3 DNA sequence: TGTGCCAGCAGCTTAGGAGTAGCGGACATCACAGATACGCAGTATTTT. Its translation: CASSLGVADITDTQYF.

The chain couples TRBV28 to TRBJ2-7, with 7 bases fitting TRBD2. The germline V gene has CDR1 MDHEN and CDR2 SYDVKM. V lost 4 bases, J lost 1 base, and 7 bases stayed unmatched. This CDR3 region has 15 residues. In DNA, the CDR3 is TGTGCCAGCAGTTCTGTGGCGGGAGAATCCTACGAGCAGTACTTC. This encodes CASSSVAGESYEQYF.

This rearrangement joins TRBV11-2 to TRBJ2-7; 9 positions match TRBD1. CDR1 and CDR2 from the germline V gene are SGHAT and FQNNGV. J was trimmed by 3 bases and V by 4 bases; bases with no gene match: 10. There are 16 residues in the CDR3. The CDR3 DNA reads as TGTGCCAGCAGCTCGCTAGCTGGACAGGGGCTCTACGAGCAGTACTTC. Protein: CASSSLAGQGLYEQYF.

V gene TRBV27 combines with J gene TRBJ2-1; no firm D call. The V gene lost 5 bases and the J gene lost 8 bases, with 16 bases spanning the gap. The CDR3 runs to 14 residues. CDR1 is MNHEY, CDR2 SMNVEV, per germline (reference sequence). The CDR3 coding sequence is TGTGCCAGCAGTGTTCGGGTTTCGGCGGATGAGCAGTTCTTC. Translating it yields CASSVRVSADEQFF.

The chain carries TRBV11-3 and TRBJ2-7, with D possibly TRBD1 on 5 matching bases. Deletions cut 3 bases from V and 5 bases from J, with 17 bases between. Germline CDR1 and CDR2: SGHNT and YENEEA. The CDR3 is 15 residues long. CDR3 nucleotides: TGTGCCAGCAGCTTCTCTGGGGCAGTCTGGGACGAGCAGTACTTC. It codes for CASSFSGAVWDEQYF.

The chain combines TRBV5-5 with TRBJ1-1; TRBD1 aligns across 7 bases. Germline V gene sequence: CDR1 SGHKS, CDR2 YYEKEE (reference sequence). V lost 1 base and J lost 1; bases outside the gene matches: 7. This CDR3 comprises 16 residues. DNA for the CDR3: TGTGCCAGCAGCTTGTTGAGTGGGACAGCGAACACTGAAGCTTTCTTT. As protein: CASSLLSGTANTEAFF.

V is TRBV19 and J is TRBJ2-4; 7 positions match TRBD1. The V gene end was trimmed by 6 bases and the J gene end by 5 bases; junction bases not matched to a gene: 4. The V gene's germline CDR1 is LNHDA and CDR2 SQIVND (reference sequence). The CDR3 consists of 13 residues. CDR3 region: CASSQGDENIQYF. CDR3 coding DNA: TGTGCCAGTAGCCAGGGGGATGAAAACATTCAGTACTTC.

By frequency in the sample, this clone is medium-sized (0.01 to 0.1%). CDR3 nucleotides: TGTGCCAGCAGCCCCGAGGCGACCGGTTACGAGCAGTACTTC. Protein sequence: CASSPEATGYEQYF. This chain links TRBV11-1 with TRBJ2-7, with no clear D. V was clipped by 5 bases and J by 4 bases, with 15 bases between them. The germline gives CDR1 SGHAT, CDR2 FQDESV (reference sequence). The CDR3 runs to 14 residues. Based on the CDR3 plus reference TRBV11-1 and TRBJ2-7, the full variable domain is EAEVAQSPRYKITEKSQAVAFWCDPISGHATLYWYRQILGQGPELLVQFQDESVVDDSQLPKDRFSAERLKGVDSTLKIQPAELGDSAMYLCASSPEATGYEQYFGPGTRLTVT.